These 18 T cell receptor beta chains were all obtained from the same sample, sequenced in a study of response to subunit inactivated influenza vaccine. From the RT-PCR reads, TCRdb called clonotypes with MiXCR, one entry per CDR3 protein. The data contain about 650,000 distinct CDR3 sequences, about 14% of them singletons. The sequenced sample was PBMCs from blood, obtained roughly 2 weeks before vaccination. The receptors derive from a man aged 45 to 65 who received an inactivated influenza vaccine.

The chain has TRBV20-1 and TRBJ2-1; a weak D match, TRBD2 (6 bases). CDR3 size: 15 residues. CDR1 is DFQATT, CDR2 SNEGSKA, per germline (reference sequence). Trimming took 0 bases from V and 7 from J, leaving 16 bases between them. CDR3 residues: CSARDAGRGTNEQFF. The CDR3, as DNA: TGCAGTGCTAGAGATGCGGGGCGGGGAACTAATGAGCAGTTCTTC.

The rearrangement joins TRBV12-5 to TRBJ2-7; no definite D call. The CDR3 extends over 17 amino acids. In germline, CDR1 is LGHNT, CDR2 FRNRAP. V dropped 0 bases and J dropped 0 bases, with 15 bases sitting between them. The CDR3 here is CASGLVRRAQSSYEQYF. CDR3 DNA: TGTGCTAGTGGTTTGGTACGCCGCGCACAGAGCTCCTACGAGCAGTACTTC.

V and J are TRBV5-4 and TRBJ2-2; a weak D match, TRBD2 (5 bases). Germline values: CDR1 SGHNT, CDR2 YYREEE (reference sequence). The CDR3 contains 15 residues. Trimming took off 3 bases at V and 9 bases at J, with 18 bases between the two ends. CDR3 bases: TGTGCCAGCAGCTCCTCGGACGGTACTAGGTGGGAGCTGTTTTTT. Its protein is CASSSSDGTRWELFF. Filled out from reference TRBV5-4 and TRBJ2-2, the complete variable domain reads ETGVTQSPTHLIKTRGQQVTLRCSSQSGHNTVSWYQQALGQGPQFIFQYYREEENGRGNFPPRFSGLQFPNYSSELNVNALELDDSALYLCASSSSDGTRWELFFGEGSRLTVL.

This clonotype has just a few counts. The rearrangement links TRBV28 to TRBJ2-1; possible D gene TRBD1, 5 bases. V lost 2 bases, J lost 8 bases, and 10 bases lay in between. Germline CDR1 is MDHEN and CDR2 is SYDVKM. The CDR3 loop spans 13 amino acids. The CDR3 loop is CASSLTQVHEQFF. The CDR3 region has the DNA TGTGCCAGCAGTTTAACACAGGTCCATGAGCAGTTCTTC.

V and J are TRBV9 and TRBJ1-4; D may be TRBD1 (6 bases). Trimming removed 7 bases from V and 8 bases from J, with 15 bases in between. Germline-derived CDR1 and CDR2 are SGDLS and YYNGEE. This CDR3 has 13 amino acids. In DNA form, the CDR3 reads TGTGCCAGCGGGCGGGGGGGACAAGAAAAACTGTTTTTT. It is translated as CASGRGGQEKLFF. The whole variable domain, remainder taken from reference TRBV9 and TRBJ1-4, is DSGVTQTPKHLITATGQRVTLRCSPRSGDLSVYWYQQSLDQGLQFLIQYYNGEERAKGNILERFSAQQFPDLHSELNLSSLELGDSALYFCASGRGGQEKLFFGSGTQLSVL.

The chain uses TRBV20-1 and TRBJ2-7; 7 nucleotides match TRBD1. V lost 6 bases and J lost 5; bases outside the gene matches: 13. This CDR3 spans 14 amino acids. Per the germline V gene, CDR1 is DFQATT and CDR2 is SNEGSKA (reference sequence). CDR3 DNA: TGCAGTGCCCTACAGGGGATTTTCGTCAACGAGCAGTACTTC. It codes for CSALQGIFVNEQYF.

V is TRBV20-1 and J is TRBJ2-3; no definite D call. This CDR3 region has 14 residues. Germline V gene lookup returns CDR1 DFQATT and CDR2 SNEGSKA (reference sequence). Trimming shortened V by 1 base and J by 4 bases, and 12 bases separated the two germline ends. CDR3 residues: CSARVLGSPDTQYF. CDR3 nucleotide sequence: TGCAGTGCTAGAGTTTTGGGCAGCCCAGATACGCAGTATTTT.

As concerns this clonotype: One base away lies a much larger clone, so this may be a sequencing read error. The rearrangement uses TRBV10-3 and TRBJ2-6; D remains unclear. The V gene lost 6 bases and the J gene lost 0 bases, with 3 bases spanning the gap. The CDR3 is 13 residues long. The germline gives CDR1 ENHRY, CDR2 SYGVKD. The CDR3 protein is CAIRVSGANVLTF. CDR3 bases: TGTGCCATCAGGGTCTCTGGGGCCAACGTCCTGACTTTC.

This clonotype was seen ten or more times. The CDR3 region has the DNA TGCAGTGCTAGCCGGCAGGGTAACAATCAGCCCCAGCATTTT. Translating gives CSASRQGNNQPQHF. The chain couples TRBV20-1 to TRBJ1-5; weak D call: TRBD1 (5 bases). Trimming removed 3 bases at V and 3 bases at J, with 12 bases between. This CDR3 comprises 14 residues. From germline, CDR1 is DFQATT and CDR2 SNEGSKA (reference sequence).

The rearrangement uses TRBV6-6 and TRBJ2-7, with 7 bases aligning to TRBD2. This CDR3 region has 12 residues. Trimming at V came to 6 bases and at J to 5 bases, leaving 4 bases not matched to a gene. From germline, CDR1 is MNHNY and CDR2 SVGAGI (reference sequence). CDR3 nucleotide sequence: TGTGCCAGCAGAGTTGGGGGGGACGAGCAGTACTTC. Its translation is CASRVGGDEQYF.

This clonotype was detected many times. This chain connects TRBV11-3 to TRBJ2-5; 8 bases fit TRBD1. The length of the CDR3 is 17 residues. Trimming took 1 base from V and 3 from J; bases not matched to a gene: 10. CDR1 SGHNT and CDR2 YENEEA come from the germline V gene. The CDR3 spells CASSLGLTTGVEETQYF. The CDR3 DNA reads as TGTGCCAGCAGCTTAGGCCTGACGACAGGGGTCGAAGAGACCCAGTACTTC. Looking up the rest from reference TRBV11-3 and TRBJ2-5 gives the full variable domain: EAGVVQSPRYKIIEKKQPVAFWCNPISGHNTLYWYLQNLGQGPELLIRYENEEAVDDSQLPKDRFSAERLKGVDSTLKIQPAELGDSAVYLCASSLGLTTGVEETQYFGPGTRLLVL.

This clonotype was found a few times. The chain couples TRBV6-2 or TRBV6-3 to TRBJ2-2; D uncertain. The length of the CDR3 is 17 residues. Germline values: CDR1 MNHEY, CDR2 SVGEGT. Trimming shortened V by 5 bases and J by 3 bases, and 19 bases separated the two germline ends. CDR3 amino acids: CASSLETGRADTGELFF. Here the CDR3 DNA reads TGTGCCAGCAGTCTGGAAACCGGAAGGGCGGACACCGGGGAGCTGTTTTTT.

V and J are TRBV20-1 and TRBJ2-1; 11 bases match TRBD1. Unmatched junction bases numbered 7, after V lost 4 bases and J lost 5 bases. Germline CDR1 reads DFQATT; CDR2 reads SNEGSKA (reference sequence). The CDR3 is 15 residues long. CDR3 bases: TGCAGTGCTATTCCCGGGACAGGGGGGAACAATGAGCAGTTCTTC. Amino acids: CSAIPGTGGNNEQFF.

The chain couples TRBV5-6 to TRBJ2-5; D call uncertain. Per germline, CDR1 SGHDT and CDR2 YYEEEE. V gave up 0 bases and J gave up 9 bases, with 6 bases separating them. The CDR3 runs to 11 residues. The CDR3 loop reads CASSLASSQYF. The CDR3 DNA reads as TGTGCCAGCAGCTTGGCTTCGTCCCAGTACTTC.

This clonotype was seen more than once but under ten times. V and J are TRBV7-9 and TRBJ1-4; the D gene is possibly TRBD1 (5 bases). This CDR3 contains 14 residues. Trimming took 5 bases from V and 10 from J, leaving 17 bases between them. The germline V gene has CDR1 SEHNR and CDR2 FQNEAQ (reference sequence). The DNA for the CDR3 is TGTGCCAGCAGCGCCGAAAACCCGAGGGGAAAACTGTTTTTT. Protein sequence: CASSAENPRGKLFF.

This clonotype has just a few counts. The CDR3 DNA is TGCAGTGCGGGAGGAGTAGATGGCTACACCTTC. This codes for CSAGGVDGYTF. The V gene is TRBV20-1, the J gene TRBJ1-2; no clear D gene. Germline V gives CDR1 DFQATT, CDR2 SNEGSKA (reference sequence). CDR3 size: 11 residues. With 6 bases removed from V and 6 bases from J, the gap between germline ends came to 11 bases.

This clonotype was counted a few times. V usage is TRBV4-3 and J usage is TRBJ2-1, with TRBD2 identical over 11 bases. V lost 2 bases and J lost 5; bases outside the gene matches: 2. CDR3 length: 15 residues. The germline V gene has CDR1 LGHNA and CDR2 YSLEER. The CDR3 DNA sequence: TGCGCCAGCAGCCAAATGACTAGCGGGAACAATGAGCAGTTCTTC. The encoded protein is CASSQMTSGNNEQFF.

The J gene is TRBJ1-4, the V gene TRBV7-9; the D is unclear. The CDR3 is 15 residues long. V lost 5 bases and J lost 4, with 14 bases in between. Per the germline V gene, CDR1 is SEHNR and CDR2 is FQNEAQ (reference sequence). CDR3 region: CASSTLHSGNEKLFF. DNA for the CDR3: TGTGCCAGCAGCACCCTCCACAGCGGTAATGAAAAACTGTTTTTT.